This T cell receptor beta chain was identified during a study of identical twins. Broader study findings: Abundant beta clonotypes from cord blood bore fewer insertions; memory repertoires lacked this pattern. Excess low generation probability was seen in twin-shared out-of-frame alpha sequences.

Remarks on this clonotype: The antigen is unknown.

V shed 0 bases, J shed 3 bases, and the junction held 0 bases outside the gene matches. The CDR3 spans 15 residues. CDR1 is KGHSH and CDR2 is LQKENI in the germline V gene. MiXCR was run by TCRdb on the 5' RACE reads, yielding one entry per CDR3 protein. The sample comprises 650,000 to 750,000 distinct CDR3 sequences, approximately 22% of which are singletons, and about 4.5% rests with the top ten. This sample was also put to use in a study of T cells expressing NK-cell markers.

The J gene is TRBJ2-5, the V gene TRBV18; TRBD2 matches 11 bases. The receptor was isolated from a woman aged 18-29 years in good health. The sample consisted of PBMCs. CDR3 residues: CASSPPSGREETQYF. The CDR3 DNA reads TGTGCCAGCTCACCACCTAGCGGGAGGGAAGAGACCCAGTACTTC.